This is a list of T cell receptor beta chains from one sample in a study of OX40 agonist ivuxolimab in advanced cancers. Some clones are missing from TCRdb's copy, which holds only in-frame ones; the method was immunoSEQ multiplex PCR. The sample includes roughly 20,000 clones, about 90% of them seen just once. Specimen: CD4+ or CD8+ T cells sorted from blood, collected in a trial of the OX40 agonist ivuxolimab. The receptor source for this set is an adult with an advanced solid tumor such as melanoma, head and neck, liver or kidney cancer. Both conserved end residues are part of each CDR3. A D gene is named only where the DNA matches it firmly. Clone sizes are given selectively: once, few, many, or a class where the clone is expanded.

. | TRBJ1-1 | TRBV4-2 | . | CASSVGIGTEAFF | TGTGCCAGCAGCGTCGGGATTGGGACTGAAGCTTTCTTT
. | TRBJ2-1 | TRBV2 | . | CASREGISSYNEQFF | TGTGCCAGCAGGGAGGGAATCAGCTCCTACAATGAGCAGTTCTTC
few | TRBJ1-3 | TRBV11-2 | . | CASSAGGFSGNTIYF | TGTGCCAGCAGCGCCGGTGGGTTCTCTGGAAACACCATATATTTT
. | TRBJ1-2 | TRBV19 | TRBD1 | CASSQGVTASGYTF | TGTGCCAGTAGTCAGGGGGTAACGGCCTCGGGCTACACCTTC
. | TRBJ2-1 | TRBV2 | TRBD1 | CASLDRGSYNEQFF | TGTGCCAGCTTGGACAGGGGCTCCTACAATGAGCAGTTCTTC
once | TRBJ1-4 | TRBV29-1 | . | CSVTTRRGSREKLFF | TGCAGCGTTACAACAAGAAGGGGGAGCCGAGAAAAACTGTTTTTT
once | TRBJ2-7 | TRBV6-5 | . | CARLRYCEQYF | TGTGCCAGACTACGTTACTGCGAGCAGTACTTC
. | TRBJ2-1 | TRBV10-3 | . | CAIGLGVDEQFF | TGTGCCATCGGGCTGGGAGTGGATGAGCAGTTCTTC
. | TRBJ2-3 | TRBV4-2 | TRBD2 | CASSQDRAGEEYF | TGTGCCAGCAGCCAAGATCGGGCGGGGGAGGAGTATTTT
. | TRBJ2-4 | TRBV7-2 | TRBD1 | CATTDRVSKNIQYF | TGTGCCACCACGGACAGGGTGTCCAAAAACATTCAGTACTTC
. | TRBJ1-1 | TRBV6-6 | . | CASSSFGATFTEAFF | TGTGCCAGCAGCAGTTTCGGAGCCACCTTCACTGAAGCTTTCTTT
once | TRBJ1-2 | TRBV19 | . | CASSFRDEGYGYTF | TGTGCCAGTAGTTTCCGGGACGAGGGCTATGGCTACACCTTC
. | TRBJ2-3 | TRBV30 | TRBD2 | CAWSTKGVDRGGTDTQYF | TGTGCCTGGAGTACGAAGGGCGTGGACCGGGGGGGCACAGATACGCAGTATTTT
. | TRBJ2-3 | TRBV7-3 | . | CASSLSGGADTQYF | TGTGCCAGCAGCTTAAGCGGAGGGGCCGATACGCAGTATTTT